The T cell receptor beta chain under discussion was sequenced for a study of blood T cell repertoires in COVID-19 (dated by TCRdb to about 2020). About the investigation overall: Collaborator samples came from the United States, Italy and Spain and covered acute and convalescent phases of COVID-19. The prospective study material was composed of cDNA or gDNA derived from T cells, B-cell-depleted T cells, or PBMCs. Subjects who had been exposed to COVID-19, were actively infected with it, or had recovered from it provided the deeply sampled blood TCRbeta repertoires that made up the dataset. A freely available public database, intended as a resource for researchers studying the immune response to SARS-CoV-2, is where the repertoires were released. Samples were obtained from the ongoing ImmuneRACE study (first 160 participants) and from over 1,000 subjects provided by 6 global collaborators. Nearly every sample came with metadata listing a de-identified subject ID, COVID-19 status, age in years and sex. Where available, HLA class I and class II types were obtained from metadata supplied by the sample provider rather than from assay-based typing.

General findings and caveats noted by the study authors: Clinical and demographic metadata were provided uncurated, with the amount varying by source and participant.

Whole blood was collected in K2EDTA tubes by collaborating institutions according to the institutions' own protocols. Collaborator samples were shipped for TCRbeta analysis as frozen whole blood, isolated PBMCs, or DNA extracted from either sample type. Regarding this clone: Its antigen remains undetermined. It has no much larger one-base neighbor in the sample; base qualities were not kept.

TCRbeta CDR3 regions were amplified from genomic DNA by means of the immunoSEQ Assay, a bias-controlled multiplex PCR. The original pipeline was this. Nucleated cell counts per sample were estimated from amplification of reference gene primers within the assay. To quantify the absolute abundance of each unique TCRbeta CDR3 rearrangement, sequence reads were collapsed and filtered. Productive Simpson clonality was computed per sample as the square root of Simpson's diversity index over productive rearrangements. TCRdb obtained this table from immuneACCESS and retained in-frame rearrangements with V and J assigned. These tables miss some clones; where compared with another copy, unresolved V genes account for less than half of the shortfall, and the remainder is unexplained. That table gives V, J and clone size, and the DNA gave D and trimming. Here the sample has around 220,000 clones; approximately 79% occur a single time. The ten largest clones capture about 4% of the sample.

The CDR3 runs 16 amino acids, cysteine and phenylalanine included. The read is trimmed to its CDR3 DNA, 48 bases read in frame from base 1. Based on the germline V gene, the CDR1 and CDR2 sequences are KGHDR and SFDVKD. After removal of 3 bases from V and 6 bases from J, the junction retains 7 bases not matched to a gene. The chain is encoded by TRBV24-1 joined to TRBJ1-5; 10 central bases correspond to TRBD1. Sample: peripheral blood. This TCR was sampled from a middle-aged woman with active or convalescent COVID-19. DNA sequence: TGTGCCACCAGTGATACCGGGACAGGGGCCACTCAGCCCCAGCATTTT. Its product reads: CATSDTGTGATQPQHF.